The T cell receptor (beta chain) described here comes from a study of T cells in Graves' hyperthyroidism and ophthalmopathy. Whole-study findings and limits: Stable hyperthyroidism was told apart from ophthalmopathy by a model built on 13 V-J features.

In regard to this clonotype: Antigen unknown.

Germline V gene data show CDR1 as MDHEN and CDR2 as SYDVKM. V lost 10 bases to trimming and J lost 4 bases, with 14 bases between them. CDR3 length equals 13 residues. Researchers amplified the TCR beta CDR3 regions from RNA transcripts. HTBI primers were employed in a first-round RT-PCR of the TCR CDR3. TCRdb called the multiplex PCR reads again in MiXCR, with one record for every CDR3 protein. This table holds about 260,000 distinct CDR3 sequences, approximately 21% found once. Ophthalmopathy cases met thresholds of Clinical Activity Score at least 3, NOSPECS grade at least 4 and duration under 3 months.

Sequencing was done on a sample of blood. J is TRBJ2-1 and V is TRBV28; perhaps D is TRBD1 or TRBD2 (5 bases each). The source is a man in his thirties or forties with Graves' ophthalmopathy. CDR3 loop: CATYGTLYNEQFF. The CDR3 nucleotides are TGTGCCACGTACGGGACCCTATACAATGAGCAGTTCTTC.